One sample yielded the 5 T cell receptor beta chains listed below, sequenced in a study of blood T cell repertoires in COVID-19. The assay was immunoSEQ multiplex PCR, and TCRdb's table has in-frame clones only and misses some. The sample consists of approximately 290,000 clones, around 87% of them appearing once. The sample comprised peripheral blood. The receptors originated from a man younger than 30 with active or convalescent COVID-19.

The chain has TRBV3-1 (or the pseudogene TRBV3-2) and TRBJ2-1; TRBD2 might be the D (5 bases). Trimming left V 1 base short and J 8 bases short, with 9 bases between. From germline, CDR1 is LGHDT and CDR2 YNNKEL (reference sequence). The CDR3 spans 13 residues. The CDR3 loop is CASSQVDGDEQFF. CDR3 nucleotides: TGTGCCAGCAGCCAAGTAGACGGGGATGAGCAGTTCTTC.

The CDR3 sequence is CASSLGTKVYEQYF. In DNA form, the CDR3 reads TGTGCCAGCAGCTTGGGCACTAAAGTTTACGAGCAGTACTTC. The chain uses TRBV5-4 and TRBJ2-7; D is undetermined. The CDR3 has 14 amino acids. The V gene lost 0 bases and the J gene lost 4 bases, with 11 bases spanning the gap. Germline V lookup: CDR1 SGHNT, CDR2 YYREEE (reference sequence). Based on the CDR3 plus reference TRBV5-4 and TRBJ2-7, the full variable domain is ETGVTQSPTHLIKTRGQQVTLRCSSQSGHNTVSWYQQALGQGPQFIFQYYREEENGRGNFPPRFSGLQFPNYSSELNVNALELDDSALYLCASSLGTKVYEQYFGPGTRLTVT.

This clone was recorded once. The V and J genes are TRBV19 and TRBJ1-5; D remains ambiguous. Germline assignment: CDR1 LNHDA and CDR2 SQIVND (reference sequence). The CDR3 is made up of 12 amino acids. The V and J ends lost 6 bases and 3 bases respectively, with 6 bases between them. The CDR3 is CASRRPNQPQHF. The DNA of the CDR3 is TGTGCCAGTAGGCGGCCCAATCAGCCCCAGCATTTT. Full variable domain (outside the CDR3, taken from reference TRBV19 and TRBJ1-5): DGGITQSPKYLFRKEGQNVTLSCEQNLNHDAMYWYRQDPGQGLRLIYYSQIVNDFQKGDIAEGYSVSREKKESFPLTVTSAQKNPTAFYLCASRRPNQPQHFGDGTRLSIL.

The chain recombines TRBV10-1 with TRBJ1-1; no firm D call. Trimming cost V 3 bases and J 0 bases, with 5 bases left between them. The CDR3 spans 13 residues. Germline CDR1 is WNHNN and CDR2 is SYGVQD (reference sequence). The CDR3 bases are TGCGCCAGCAGTGACGGGATGAACACTGAAGCTTTCTTT. This sequence encodes CASSDGMNTEAFF.

The rearrangement uses TRBV19 and TRBJ2-7, with unresolved D. This CDR3 has 14 residues. Germline lookup yields CDR1 LNHDA and CDR2 SQIVND (reference sequence). With 3 bases removed from V and 6 bases from J, the gap between germline ends came to 15 bases. CDR3 region: CASSMKNLYPEQYF. The CDR3, as DNA: TGTGCCAGTAGTATGAAAAACTTGTATCCCGAGCAGTACTTC.